A single T cell receptor beta chain is shown here with its context. The data are from a study of blood T cell repertoires in COVID-19. Overall study context: Sample material is recorded as cDNA or gDNA derived from T cells, B-cell-depleted T cells, or PBMCs.

Original data processing: Nucleated cell counts were estimated from reference gene primer amplification. TCRdb's table, derived via immunoSEQ multiplex PCR, lists solely in-frame clones and lacks some. The D gene and trimming were derived from the DNA, and the V and J assignments and clone size from that table. The sample has 300,000 to 350,000 clones, about nine tenths seen once. Allocation to cohorts depended on clinical history reported by the participants. Sequenced input: PBMCs or T cells enriched from blood (not recorded which). The receptor's source is a woman aged 25 to 39 who had been exposed to COVID-19.

The DNA for the CDR3 is TGTGCCAGCAGTGAACGGGGGGGTCTCGGGAACACTGAAGCTTTCTTT. Residues: CASSERGGLGNTEAFF. The V and J genes are TRBV2 and TRBJ1-1; a possible D gene is TRBD1 (5 bases). The CDR3 has 16 amino acids. V gave up 2 bases and J gave up 1 base, with 14 bases separating them. Germline CDR1 reads SNHLY; CDR2 reads FYNNEI.